This TCR beta chain was profiled in a study of OX40 agonist ivuxolimab in advanced cancers. Background on the study: Subjects had a mean age of about 60 years, with a range of roughly 20 to 79; 82.7% were male.

V was shortened by 1 base and J by 7 bases, with 5 bases between the two germline ends. The CDR3 consists of 13 residues. Looked up from germline, CDR1 is MNHNS and CDR2 is SASEGT. Assay used: immunoSEQ multiplex PCR; TCRdb lists only in-frame clones, some missing. The sample holds tens of thousands of clones; 87% are singletons and the top ten take 16%. The rearrangement uses TRBV6-1 and TRBJ1-6, with no clear D. The TCR originated in an adult with an advanced solid tumor such as melanoma, head and neck, liver or kidney cancer. The sequencing used CD4+ or CD8+ T cells sorted from blood, collected in a trial of the OX40 agonist ivuxolimab. CDR3 in DNA: TGTGCCAGCAGTGAAGATCGGAATTCACCCCTCCACTTT. Its translation: CASSEDRNSPLHF.